Presented here are 4 T cell receptor beta chains from one specimen sequenced in a study of T cell responses to AZD1222 COVID-19 vaccine (dated by TCRdb to 2020 to 2023). Receptor libraries were prepared by the immunoSEQ multiplex PCR assay. TCRdb took over this immuneACCESS table, retaining in-frame rearrangements with V and J assigned. Such tables are incomplete; in checked studies, under half of the missing clones stem from an unresolved V gene, and the remainder is unexplained. For this sample the table gives some 110,000 clones, of which about 88% were detected only once. The biggest ten clones account for roughly 4.4% of the sample. Sample time point, as interpreted from the label and publication: baseline before first vaccination. Sequences were derived from peripheral blood, sampled on day 0 of AZD1222 vaccination. The receptors here all came from an adult in good health.

This clone was detected only a few times. The chain couples TRBV6-5 to TRBJ1-5, with D uncertain. From germline, CDR1 is MNHEY and CDR2 SVGAGI. V was pared by 2 bases and J by 7 bases, with 15 bases between. The CDR3 has 15 amino acids. CDR3 protein: CASSYRFEGAQPQHF. The DNA of the CDR3 is TGTGCCAGCAGTTACAGGTTTGAGGGAGCCCAGCCCCAGCATTTT.

The rearrangement uses TRBV24-1 and TRBJ2-1; possible D gene TRBD2, 6 bases. The CDR3 is 17 amino acids. The germline gives CDR1 KGHDR, CDR2 SFDVKD. V lost 0 bases to trimming and J lost 0 bases, with 11 bases between them. The CDR3 DNA sequence: TGTGCCACCAGTGATTTGGAGCGGGTGGGCTCCTACAATGAGCAGTTCTTC. Protein sequence: CATSDLERVGSYNEQFF.

This chain joins TRBV25-1 and TRBJ1-5; no reliable D call. Germline V gene data show CDR1 as MGHDK and CDR2 as SYGVNS. V lost 2 bases and J 0 bases, leaving 8 bases between the germline ends. CDR3 size: 15 residues. CDR3: CASSEPGNSNQPQHF. The CDR3 bases are TGTGCCAGCAGTGAACCGGGAAATAGCAATCAGCCCCAGCATTTT.

This chain connects TRBV18 to TRBJ2-5; D remains ambiguous. The ends were cut back, 3 bases at V and 4 bases at J, with 9 bases in the middle. The CDR3 is made up of 13 amino acids. The germline gives CDR1 KGHSH, CDR2 LQKENI. The CDR3 coding sequence is TGTGCCAGCTCACCGCACGCGCGAGAGACCCAGTACTTC. It encodes CASSPHARETQYF.